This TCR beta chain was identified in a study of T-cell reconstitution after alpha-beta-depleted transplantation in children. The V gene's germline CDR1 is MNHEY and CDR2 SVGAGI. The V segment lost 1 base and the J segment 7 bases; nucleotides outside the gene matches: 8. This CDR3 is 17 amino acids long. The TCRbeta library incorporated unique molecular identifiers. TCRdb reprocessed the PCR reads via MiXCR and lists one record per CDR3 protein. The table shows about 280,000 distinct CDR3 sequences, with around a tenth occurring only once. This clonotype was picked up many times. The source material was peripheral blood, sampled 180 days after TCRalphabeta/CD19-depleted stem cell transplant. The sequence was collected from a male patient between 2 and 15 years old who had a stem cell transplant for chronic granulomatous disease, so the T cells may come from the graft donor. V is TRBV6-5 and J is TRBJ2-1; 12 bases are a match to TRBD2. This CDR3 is CASSYFSSGGAGNEQFF. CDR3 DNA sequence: TGTGCCAGCAGTTACTTTTCTAGCGGGGGGGCGGGAAATGAGCAGTTCTTC.